The sample holds many counts of the clone carrying this TCR beta chain. Its antigen is not known. Previously described methods and listed TCR primers were employed for the bulk TCR libraries. TCRdb recomputed calls from the PCR reads with MiXCR, one row per CDR3 protein. The repertoire holds 550,000 to 750,000 distinct CDR3 sequences, with 15% to 20% as singletons. Germline-derived CDR1 and CDR2 are SGHTA and FQGNSA. V lost 4 bases, J lost 0 bases, and 6 bases lay in between. The CDR3 is 13 residues long. This record belongs to a study of molecular identifiers for immune sequencing clone quantification. The overall study: Replicate RNA from roughly 21,000 or 96,000 naive CD8 T cells formed five aliquots; four were sequenced. Study findings and constraints: For effector cells, clones above 20 RNA copies held over 99% of molecules; for naive cells, under 1%.

Sorting recovered naive CD8 T cells on a CD8+CD4-CCR7+CD45RA+ profile. V usage is TRBV7-2 and J usage is TRBJ2-5; a possible D gene is TRBD2 (5 bases). The sequenced sample consisted of naive CD8+ T cells from blood, with Jurkat cell RNA spiked in. As for subset: FACS-sorted CD8+CD4-CCR7+CD45RA+ naive T cells. This clonotype was sampled from a human donor in good health. Some libraries in this study had Jurkat cell RNA spiked in. The CDR3 protein is CASSYGDQETQYF. As DNA, the CDR3 is TGTGCCAGCAGCTACGGGGACCAAGAGACCCAGTACTTC.